One T cell receptor beta chain is described in this entry. The antigen is unknown. The source of the sample is a study of blood T cells in healthy people across ages. Regarding the study as a whole: Per-million-T-cell TCR beta diversity fell roughly linearly with age.

For the second PCR, which ran for roughly 7 to 11 cycles, a sample-barcoded 5' primer and a J-beta primer mix were used. TCRdb called the 5' RACE reads again in MiXCR, with one record for every CDR3 protein. The repertoire holds approximately 360,000 distinct CDR3 sequences, 50% to 60% seen once, with 45% to 55% in the top ten. About 10 milliliters of peripheral blood were drawn from each donor into EDTA-treated tubes. Germline-derived CDR1 and CDR2 are SQVTM and ANQGSEA. With V trimmed by 5 bases and J by 2 bases, 8 bases remained unmatched. CDR3 length equals 14 residues. The sequenced material came from blood. This receptor was taken from a man in his sixties in good health. The chain recombines TRBV29-1 with TRBJ2-5, with TRBD1 matching over 7 bases. The DNA for the CDR3 is TGCAGCGTTATGCGCCGGGACAGACAAGAGACCCAGTACTTC. Its translation: CSVMRRDRQETQYF. The full variable domain, in which reference TRBV29-1 and TRBJ2-5 provide the parts outside the CDR3, is SAVISQKPSRDICQRGTSLTIQCQVDSQVTMMFWYRQQPGQSLTLIATANQGSEATYESGFVIDKFPISRPNLTFSTLTVSNMSPEDSSIYLCSVMRRDRQETQYFGPGTRLLVL.